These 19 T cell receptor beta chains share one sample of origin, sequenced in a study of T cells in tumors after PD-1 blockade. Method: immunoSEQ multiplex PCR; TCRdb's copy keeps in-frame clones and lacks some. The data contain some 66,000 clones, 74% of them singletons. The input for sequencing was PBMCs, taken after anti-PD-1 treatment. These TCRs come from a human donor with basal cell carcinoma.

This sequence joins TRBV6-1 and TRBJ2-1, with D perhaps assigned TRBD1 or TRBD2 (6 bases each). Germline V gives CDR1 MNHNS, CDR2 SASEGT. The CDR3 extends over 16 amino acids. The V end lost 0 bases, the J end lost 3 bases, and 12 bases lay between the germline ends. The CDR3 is CASSEARRGVYNEQFF. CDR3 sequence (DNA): TGTGCCAGCAGTGAAGCGCGAAGGGGGGTCTACAATGAGCAGTTCTTC.

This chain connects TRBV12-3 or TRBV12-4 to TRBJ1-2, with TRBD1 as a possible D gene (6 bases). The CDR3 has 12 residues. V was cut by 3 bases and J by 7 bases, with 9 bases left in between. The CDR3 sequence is CASSLGAIGYTF. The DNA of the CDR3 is TGTGCCAGCAGTTTGGGGGCAATTGGCTACACCTTC.

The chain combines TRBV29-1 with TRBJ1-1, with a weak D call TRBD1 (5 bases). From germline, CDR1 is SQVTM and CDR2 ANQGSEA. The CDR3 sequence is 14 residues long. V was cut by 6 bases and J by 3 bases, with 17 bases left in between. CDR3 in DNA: TGCAGCGTCGTTCGGGCGGGGGTGGACACTGAAGCTTTCTTT. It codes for CSVVRAGVDTEAFF.

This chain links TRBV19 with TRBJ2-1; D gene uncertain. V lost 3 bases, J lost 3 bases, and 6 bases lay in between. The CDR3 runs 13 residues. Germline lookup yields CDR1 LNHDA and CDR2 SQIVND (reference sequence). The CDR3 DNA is TGTGCCAGTAGTATTTCCAGCTACAATGAGCAGTTCTTC. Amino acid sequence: CASSISSYNEQFF.

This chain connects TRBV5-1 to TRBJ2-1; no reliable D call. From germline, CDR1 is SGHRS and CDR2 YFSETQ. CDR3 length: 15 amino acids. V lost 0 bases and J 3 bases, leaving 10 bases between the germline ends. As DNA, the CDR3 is TGCGCCAGCAGCTTGGGGGATACAAGCTACAATGAGCAGTTCTTC. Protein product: CASSLGDTSYNEQFF.

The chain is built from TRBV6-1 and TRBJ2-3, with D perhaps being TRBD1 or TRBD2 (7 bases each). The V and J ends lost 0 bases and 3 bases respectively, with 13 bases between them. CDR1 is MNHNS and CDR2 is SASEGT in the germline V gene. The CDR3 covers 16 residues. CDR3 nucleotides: TGTGCCAGCAGTGAAGCGCCAGGGGGAGGGACAGATACGCAGTATTTT. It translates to CASSEAPGGGTDTQYF.

The CDR3 sequence: CASSKHTGTEVYNEQFF. In nucleotides, the CDR3 is TGTGCCAGCAGCAAGCACACCGGGACAGAGGTCTACAATGAGCAGTTCTTC. V gene TRBV14 combines with J gene TRBJ2-1; the match to TRBD1 covers 7 bases. Germline CDR1 is SGHDN and CDR2 is FVKESK. V was pared by 5 bases and J by 3 bases, with 13 bases of the junction left unmatched. The CDR3 consists of 17 residues.

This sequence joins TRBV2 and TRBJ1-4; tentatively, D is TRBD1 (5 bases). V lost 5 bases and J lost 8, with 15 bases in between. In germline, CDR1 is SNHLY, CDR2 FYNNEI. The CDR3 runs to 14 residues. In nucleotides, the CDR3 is TGTGCCAGCAGTTTCTTAGCCGAGGGGGAAAAACTGTTTTTT. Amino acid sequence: CASSFLAEGEKLFF.

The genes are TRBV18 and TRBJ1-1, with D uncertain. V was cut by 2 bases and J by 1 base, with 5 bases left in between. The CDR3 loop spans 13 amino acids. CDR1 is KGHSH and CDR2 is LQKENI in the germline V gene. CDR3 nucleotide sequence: TGTGCCAGCTCACCAATGGGGAACACTGAAGCTTTCTTT. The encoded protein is CASSPMGNTEAFF.

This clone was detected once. The CDR3 sequence is CASSRTRDGQETQYF. For the CDR3, the DNA is TGTGCCAGCAGCCGAACTCGGGACGGCCAAGAGACCCAGTACTTC. This chain connects TRBV6-5 to TRBJ2-5; the D call may be TRBD1 or TRBD2 (5 bases each). Trimming pared 6 bases from V and 1 base from J, leaving 15 bases between. In germline, CDR1 is MNHEY, CDR2 SVGAGI. The CDR3 is 15 residues long.

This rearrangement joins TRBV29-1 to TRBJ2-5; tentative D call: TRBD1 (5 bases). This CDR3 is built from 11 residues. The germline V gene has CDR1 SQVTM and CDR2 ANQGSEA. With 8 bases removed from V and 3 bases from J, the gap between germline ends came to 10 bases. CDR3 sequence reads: CSISREETQYF. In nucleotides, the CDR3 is TGCAGCATTTCCAGGGAAGAGACCCAGTACTTC.

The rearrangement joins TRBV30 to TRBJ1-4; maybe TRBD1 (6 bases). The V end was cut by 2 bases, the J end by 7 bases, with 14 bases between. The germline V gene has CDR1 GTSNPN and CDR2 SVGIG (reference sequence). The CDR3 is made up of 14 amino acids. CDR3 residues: CAWSSGRGGEKLFF. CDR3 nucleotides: TGTGCCTGGAGTTCGGGCAGGGGAGGTGAAAAACTGTTTTTT. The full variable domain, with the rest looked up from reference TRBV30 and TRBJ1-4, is SQTIHQWPATLVQPVGSPLSLECTVEGTSNPNLYWYRQAAGRGLQLLFYSVGIGQISSEVPQNLSASRPQDRQFILSSKKLLLSDSGFYLCAWSSGRGGEKLFFGSGTQLSVL.

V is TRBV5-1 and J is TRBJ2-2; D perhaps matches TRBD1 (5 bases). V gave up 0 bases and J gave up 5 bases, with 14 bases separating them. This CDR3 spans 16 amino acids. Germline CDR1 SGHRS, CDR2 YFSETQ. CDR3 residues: CASSLESGWGTGELFF. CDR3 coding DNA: TGCGCCAGCAGCTTGGAATCAGGGTGGGGAACCGGGGAGCTGTTTTTT. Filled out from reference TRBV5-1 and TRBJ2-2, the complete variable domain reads KAGVTQTPRYLIKTRGQQVTLSCSPISGHRSVSWYQQTPGQGLQFLFEYFSETQRNKGNFPGRFSGRQFSNSRSEMNVSTLELGDSALYLCASSLESGWGTGELFFGEGSRLTVL.

This CDR3 reads CASSQDLPGVGEQFF. The CDR3 region has the DNA TGTGCCAGCAGCCAAGACCTTCCAGGGGTTGGTGAGCAGTTCTTC. This chain uses TRBV3-1 (or the pseudogene TRBV3-2) with TRBJ2-1; possibly TRBD1 for D (6 bases). This CDR3 has 15 residues. V was clipped by 0 bases and J by 9 bases, with 15 bases between them. CDR1 is LGHDT, CDR2 YNNKEL, per germline (reference sequence).

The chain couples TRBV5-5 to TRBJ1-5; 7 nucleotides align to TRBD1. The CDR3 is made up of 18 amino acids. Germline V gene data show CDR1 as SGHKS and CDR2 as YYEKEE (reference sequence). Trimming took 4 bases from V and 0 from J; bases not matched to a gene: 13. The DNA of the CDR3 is TGTGCCAGCAGCCTCAGGGACAGCGCGCTCTATAGCAATCAGCCCCAGCATTTT. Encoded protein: CASSLRDSALYSNQPQHF.

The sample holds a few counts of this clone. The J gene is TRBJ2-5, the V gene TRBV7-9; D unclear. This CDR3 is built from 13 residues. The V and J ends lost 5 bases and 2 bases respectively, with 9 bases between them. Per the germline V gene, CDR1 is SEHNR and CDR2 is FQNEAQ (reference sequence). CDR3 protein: CASSLTFQETQYF. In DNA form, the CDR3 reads TGTGCCAGCAGCCTGACCTTTCAAGAGACCCAGTACTTC.

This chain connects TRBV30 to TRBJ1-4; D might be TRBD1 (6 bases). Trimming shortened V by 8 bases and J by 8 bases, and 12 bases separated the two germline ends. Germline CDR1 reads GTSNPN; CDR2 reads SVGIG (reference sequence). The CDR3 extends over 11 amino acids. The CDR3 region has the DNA TGTGCCGGTCCTAGGGGGGAAAAACTGTTTTTT. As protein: CAGPRGEKLFF.

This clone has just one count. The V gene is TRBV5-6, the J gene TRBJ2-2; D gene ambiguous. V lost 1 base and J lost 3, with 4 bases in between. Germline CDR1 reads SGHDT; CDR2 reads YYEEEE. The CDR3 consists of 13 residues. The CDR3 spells CASSLLDTGELFF. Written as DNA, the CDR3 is TGTGCCAGCAGCTTGCTGGACACCGGGGAGCTGTTTTTT.

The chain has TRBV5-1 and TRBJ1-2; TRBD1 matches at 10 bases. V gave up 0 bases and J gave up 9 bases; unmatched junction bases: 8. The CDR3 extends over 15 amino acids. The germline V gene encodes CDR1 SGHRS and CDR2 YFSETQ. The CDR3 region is CASSLGPGQGFSYTF. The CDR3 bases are TGCGCCAGCAGCTTGGGTCCGGGACAGGGGTTTAGCTACACCTTC.